Sequencing of this T cell receptor (beta chain) was carried out in a study of identical twins. This clonotype was seen at least ten times. The length of the CDR3 is 12 residues. CDR1 SQVTM and CDR2 ANQGSEA come from the germline V gene. The V and J ends lost 4 bases and 5 bases respectively, with 12 bases between them. In TCRdb, the 5' RACE reads were re-called with MiXCR into one record per CDR3 protein. The data hold 1.5 million or so distinct CDR3 sequences, with 25% to 35% observed a single time. The J gene is TRBJ2-7, the V gene TRBV29-1, with D unresolved. Sequencing input: cord blood. The origin of this receptor is a newborn girl in good health. The CDR3 loop reads CSVGLIFDEQYF. The CDR3 bases are TGCAGCGTTGGACTGATTTTCGACGAGCAGTACTTC.